These T cell receptor beta chains were read from a single sample in a study of blood T cell repertoires in COVID-19. Only in-frame clones appear in the TCRdb table, and some are missing; sequencing was by immunoSEQ multiplex PCR. The data contain more than 300,000 clones, under 95% of them seen just once; the ten biggest clones take up around 3.5%. Sequencing input: peripheral blood. Receptors were obtained from a woman aged 18-30 years who had recovered from COVID-19. CDR3s include the opening cysteine and the closing phenylalanine or tryptophan.

CDR3 protein: CASSLDPGMSEKLFF; J gene: TRBJ1-4; V gene: TRBV5-8
CDR3 protein: CASKTRDSSPLHF; J gene: TRBJ1-6; V gene: TRBV2
CDR3 protein: CAWSVGAEAFF; J gene: TRBJ1-1; V gene: TRBV30
CDR3 protein: CASSRAGQHNSPLHF; J gene: TRBJ1-6; V gene: TRBV19
CDR3 protein: CASSQVAGRGTDTQYF; J gene: TRBJ2-3; V gene: TRBV3-1/TRBV3-2
CDR3 protein: CASSLRSGTSQNF; J gene: TRBJ2-3; V gene: TRBV5-8
CDR3 protein: CAWSVSFSTQYF; J gene: TRBJ2-5; V gene: TRBV30
CDR3 protein: CASSEELSSGANVLTF; J gene: TRBJ2-6; V gene: TRBV2
CDR3 protein: CASSLGGTGVNTGELFF; J gene: TRBJ2-2; V gene: TRBV7-2
CDR3 protein: CASSQDGPGSGTGELFF; J gene: TRBJ2-2; V gene: TRBV4-3
CDR3 protein: CASSPRLEGETQYF; J gene: TRBJ2-5; V gene: TRBV3-1/TRBV3-2
CDR3 protein: CATSAAGNEQFF; J gene: TRBJ2-1; V gene: TRBV18
CDR3 protein: CASGHKSGSLYNEQFF; J gene: TRBJ2-1; V gene: TRBV12-5
CDR3 protein: CASSLVKEGFWSSGSHEQFF; J gene: TRBJ2-1; V gene: TRBV7-6
CDR3 protein: CASSLSPRSEAFF; J gene: TRBJ1-1; V gene: TRBV5-1
CDR3 protein: CASSPDRAKNTEAFF; J gene: TRBJ1-1; V gene: TRBV18
CDR3 protein: CSVPYGRENTEAFF; J gene: TRBJ1-1; V gene: TRBV29-1
CDR3 protein: CASSLGIGDRGGEAFF; J gene: TRBJ1-1; V gene: TRBV6-5
CDR3 protein: CASSAEAPTEQFF; J gene: TRBJ2-1; V gene: TRBV12-3/TRBV12-4
CDR3 protein: CSAFYGTEAFF; J gene: TRBJ1-1; V gene: TRBV20-1
CDR3 protein: CASSTRLALTDTQYF; J gene: TRBJ2-3; V gene: TRBV19
CDR3 protein: CASSPRGTGVAFF; J gene: TRBJ1-1; V gene: TRBV5-4
CDR3 protein: CASRTGDRGRYYNEQFF; J gene: TRBJ2-1; V gene: TRBV2
CDR3 protein: CASSLSQGSRYTF; J gene: TRBJ1-2; V gene: TRBV27
CDR3 protein: CASSRTSGSNTGELFF; J gene: TRBJ2-2; V gene: TRBV9
CDR3 protein: CASSLASGTYTGELFF; J gene: TRBJ2-2; V gene: TRBV7-2
CDR3 protein: CASSLGFASNIETQYF; J gene: TRBJ2-5; V gene: TRBV7-9
CDR3 protein: CATKPGVSTDTQYF; J gene: TRBJ2-3; V gene: TRBV5-4
CDR3 protein: CASSSTGDQRGGYTF; J gene: TRBJ1-2; V gene: TRBV5-5
CDR3 protein: CASSLVREEQFF; J gene: TRBJ2-1; V gene: TRBV3-1/TRBV3-2
CDR3 protein: CASSLYRGRDHRNTQYF; J gene: TRBJ2-3; V gene: TRBV11-3
CDR3 protein: CASRWGQANTEAFF; J gene: TRBJ1-1; V gene: TRBV11-2
CDR3 protein: CASSLLMKPEAFF; J gene: TRBJ1-1; V gene: TRBV11-2
CDR3 protein: CASSQDKRQGGTEAFF; J gene: TRBJ1-1; V gene: TRBV4-1
CDR3 protein: CSVGSLTEAFF; J gene: TRBJ1-1; V gene: TRBV29-1
CDR3 protein: CASRPRPLETGQGLNTEAFF; J gene: TRBJ1-1; V gene: TRBV12-2
CDR3 protein: CSAGGRTEAFF; J gene: TRBJ1-1; V gene: TRBV20-1
CDR3 protein: CASSQSTGGTEAFF; J gene: TRBJ1-1; V gene: TRBV4-1
CDR3 protein: CASSLAASAGVSYNEQFF; J gene: TRBJ2-1; V gene: TRBV7-9
CDR3 protein: CASSYGLAGGLYNEQFF; J gene: TRBJ2-1; V gene: TRBV6-2/TRBV6-3
CDR3 protein: CASSLAGGINEQFF; J gene: TRBJ2-1; V gene: TRBV7-9
CDR3 protein: CASSLSRGLNTEAFF; J gene: TRBJ1-1; V gene: TRBV7-8